This entry lists 7 T cell receptor beta chains sequenced from one sample in a study of breast tumors, draining lymph nodes, adjacent tissues. TCRdb reprocessed the multiplex PCR reads with MiXCR, giving one entry per CDR3 protein. This sample has 33,000 or so distinct CDR3 sequences, with roughly 69% found just once. Sequencing was done on a sample of breast tumor tissue. These TCRs come from a female donor with breast cancer. Some clones in this sample may be carry-over from other donors' samples.

In this sample, this clonotype turned up many times. V and J are TRBV7-2 and TRBJ1-5; D gene unclear. Germline values: CDR1 SGHTA, CDR2 FQGNSA. V lost 1 base and J 5 bases, leaving 6 bases between the germline ends. The CDR3 is made up of 13 amino acids. CDR3: CASSLERDQPQHF. In DNA form, the CDR3 reads TGTGCCAGCAGCTTAGAGCGGGATCAGCCCCAGCATTTT.

The chain links TRBV7-9 to TRBJ2-1; D not resolved. The CDR3 loop spans 14 amino acids. CDR1 SEHNR and CDR2 FQNEAQ come from the germline V gene (reference sequence). The V gene lost 4 bases and the J gene lost 0 bases, with 7 bases spanning the gap. The CDR3 nucleotides read TGTGCCAGCAGCTACGGTAGCTCCTACAATGAGCAGTTCTTC. Translating gives CASSYGSSYNEQFF.

The chain has TRBV10-3 and TRBJ1-2; D is uncertain. V was pared by 7 bases and J by 4 bases, with 19 bases between. CDR3 size: 15 residues. The germline V gene has CDR1 ENHRY and CDR2 SYGVKD. This CDR3 is CAINSGLSGGYGYTF. The CDR3 bases are TGTGCCATCAATTCCGGACTCTCTGGCGGCTATGGCTACACCTTC.

The chain joins TRBV7-2 to TRBJ2-7; D may be TRBD1 (6 bases). Germline values: CDR1 SGHTA, CDR2 FQGNSA. Trimming removed 4 bases from V and 3 bases from J, with 10 bases in between. The CDR3 has 13 amino acids. This CDR3 reads CASSYSQGYEQYF. In DNA form, the CDR3 reads TGTGCCAGCAGCTATTCACAGGGCTACGAGCAGTACTTC.

The gene calls are TRBV20-1 and TRBJ2-3; 14 bases line up with TRBD2. Per the germline V gene, CDR1 is DFQATT and CDR2 is SNEGSKA (reference sequence). The junction had 8 bases not matched to a gene; V was cut back by 4 bases and J by 5 bases. CDR3 length: 16 amino acids. This CDR3 is CSAMWTSGGPQDTQYF. In DNA, the CDR3 is TGCAGTGCTATGTGGACTAGCGGGGGGCCTCAAGATACGCAGTATTTT.

Points on this clonotype: The DNA is omitted, as the CDR3 cannot be located on it reliably, and the CDR3 follows TCRdb's listing. The gene calls are TRBV7-8 and TRBJ2-7; TRBD2 is the table's D call, not checked against the DNA. From germline, CDR1 is SGHVS and CDR2 FQNEAQ. The CDR3 spans 21 amino acids, including both terminal residues. CDR3 region: CASSIYLCSVEEGAQPYEQYF.

The CDR3 DNA follows: TGTGCCAGCAGCTTAGAGGGGGGCGGGGGAATCTACGAGCAGTACTTC. It encodes CASSLEGGGGIYEQYF. This chain uses TRBV7-8 with TRBJ2-7; possibly TRBD2 for D (7 bases). Germline lookup yields CDR1 SGHVS and CDR2 FQNEAQ. Between the trimmed V and J ends, which lost 1 base and 3 bases, there was a span of 16 bases. The CDR3 consists of 16 residues.